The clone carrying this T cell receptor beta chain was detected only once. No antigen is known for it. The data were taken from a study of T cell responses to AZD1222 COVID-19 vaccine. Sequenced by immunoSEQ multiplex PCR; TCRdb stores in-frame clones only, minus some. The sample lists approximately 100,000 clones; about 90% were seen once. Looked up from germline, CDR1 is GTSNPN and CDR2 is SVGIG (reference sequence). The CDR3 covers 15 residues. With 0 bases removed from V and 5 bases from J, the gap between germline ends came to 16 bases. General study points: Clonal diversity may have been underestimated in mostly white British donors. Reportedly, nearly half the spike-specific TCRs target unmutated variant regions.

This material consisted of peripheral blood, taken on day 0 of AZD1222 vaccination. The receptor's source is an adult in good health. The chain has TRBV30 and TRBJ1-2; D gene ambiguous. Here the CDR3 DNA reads TGTGCCTGGAGTGTACATTCGTTGTCGTTTTATGGCTACACCTTC. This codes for CAWSVHSLSFYGYTF.